The subject of this entry is one T cell receptor beta chain. Its matching antigen is unknown. In germline, CDR1 is MDHEN, CDR2 SYDVKM. Trimming removed 8 bases from V and 4 bases from J, with 18 bases in between. This CDR3 has 15 residues. This specimen belongs to a study of T-cell memory formation after mild COVID-19. Broader study findings: Of the contracting clones, CD4+ ones lay mainly in CM and EM, and CD8+ ones in EMRA. Some clones that responded were present in memory (sampled pre-infection), which suggests cross-reactive memory joined.

TCRdb analysed the 5' RACE reads with MiXCR anew, one entry per CDR3 protein. The sample lists hundreds of thousands of distinct CDR3 sequences, roughly 13% occurring once. The sample taken for sequencing was PBMCs or a T cell subset sorted from them (not recorded which). This chain joins TRBV28 and TRBJ2-1; TRBD2 might be the D (5 bases). The TCR sequence derives from a man aged 18 to 30 who had mild COVID-19 (a few samples of this study predate the infection). Cell type and time point are not known. The CDR3 protein is CASGRGGLVYNEQFF. The DNA of the CDR3 is TGTGCCAGCGGCCGGGGTGGCCTAGTATACAATGAGCAGTTCTTC.